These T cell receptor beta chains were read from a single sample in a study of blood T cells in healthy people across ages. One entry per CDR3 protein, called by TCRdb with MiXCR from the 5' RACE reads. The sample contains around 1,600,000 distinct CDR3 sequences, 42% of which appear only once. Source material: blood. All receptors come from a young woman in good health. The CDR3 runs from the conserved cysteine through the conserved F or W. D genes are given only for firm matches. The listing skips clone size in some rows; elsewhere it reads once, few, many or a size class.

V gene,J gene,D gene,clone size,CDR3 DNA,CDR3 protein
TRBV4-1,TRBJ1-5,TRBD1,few,TGCGCCAGCAGCCTGTTCCCCAGGGGGCGAAATCAGCCCCAGCATTTT,CASSLFPRGRNQPQHF
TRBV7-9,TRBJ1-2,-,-,TGTGCCAGCAGCTTAGTCGGGAGAGCTAACTATGGCTACACCTTC,CASSLVGRANYGYTF
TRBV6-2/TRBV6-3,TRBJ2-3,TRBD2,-,TGTGCCAGCAGTTACAGGACTAGCGGGGGAGATACGCAGTATTTT,CASSYRTSGGDTQYF
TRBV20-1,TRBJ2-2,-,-,TGCAGTGCTAGAGGGTGGGGCCGACAGGCCACCGGGGAGCTGTTTTTT,CSARGWGRQATGELFF
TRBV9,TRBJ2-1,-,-,TGTGCCAGCAGCGTAGTGTCGAACTCAAATGAGCAGTTCTTC,CASSVVSNSNEQFF
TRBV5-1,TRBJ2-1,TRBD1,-,TGCGCCAGCAGCTTGGTAGGGGACAGCCCCCATGAGCAGTTCTTC,CASSLVGDSPHEQFF
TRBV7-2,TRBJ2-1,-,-,TGTGCCAGCAGCTTATCGACCTACGCCCAAGAGACCCAGTTCTTC,CASSLSTYAQETQFF
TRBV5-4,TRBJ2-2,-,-,TGTGCCAGCAGCTTGACCGCAGCGAACACCGGGGAGCTGTTTTTT,CASSLTAANTGELFF
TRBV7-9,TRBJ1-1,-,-,TGTGCCAGCAGCTTAGTGGGCGAGGGGGGGATTACTGAAGCTTTCTTT,CASSLVGEGGITEAFF
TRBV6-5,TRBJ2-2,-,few,TGTGCCAGCAGTCTGTCGGGGGTAAACACCGGGGAGCTGTTTTTT,CASSLSGVNTGELFF
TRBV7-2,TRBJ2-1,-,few,TGTGCCAGCAGCTTAGTCGGGACCAACTACAATGAGCAGTTCTTC,CASSLVGTNYNEQFF
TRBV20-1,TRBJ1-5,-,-,TGCAGTGCTAGAGTAGGGGACCAGGTTAATCAGCCCCAGCATTTT,CSARVGDQVNQPQHF
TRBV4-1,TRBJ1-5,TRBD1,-,TGCGCCAGCAGCCAAGCCGGGACAGGGTTTAGTCAGCCCCAGCATTTT,CASSQAGTGFSQPQHF
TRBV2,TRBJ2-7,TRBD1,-,TGTGCCAGCAGCCCGCCGGGACAGGGGGTCCACGAGCAGTACTTC,CASSPPGQGVHEQYF
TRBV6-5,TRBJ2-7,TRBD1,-,TGTGCCAGCAGTTACTCCTGGGACAGCACCTACGAGCAGTACTTC,CASSYSWDSTYEQYF
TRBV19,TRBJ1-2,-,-,TGTGCCAGTAGTATAGACCCACAGGAAGGCTACACCTTC,CASSIDPQEGYTF
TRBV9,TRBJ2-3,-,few,TGTGCCAGCAGCGTAGTCAGCAGAAGCACAGATACGCAGTATTTT,CASSVVSRSTDTQYF
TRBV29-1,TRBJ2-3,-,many,TGCAGCGTTGAAGTTTATGGGGCTAGCGGCACAGATACGCAGTATTTT,CSVEVYGASGTDTQYF
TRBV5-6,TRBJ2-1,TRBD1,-,TGTGCCAGCAGCTCCCGGGACAGGGTCACCTACGAGCAGTTCTTC,CASSSRDRVTYEQFF
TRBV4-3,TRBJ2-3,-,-,TGCGCCAGCAGCCGAGACTTTCAGATCGTTGATACGCAGTATTTT,CASSRDFQIVDTQYF
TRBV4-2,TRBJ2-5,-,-,TGTGCCAGCAGCCCCCTGATTTCAGAGACCCAGTACTTC,CASSPLISETQYF
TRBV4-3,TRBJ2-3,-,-,TGCGCCAGCAGCCAAGATCCGGGGGGCCGACGCCAGGGGAGTACGGATACGCAGTATTTT,CASSQDPGGRRQGSTDTQYF
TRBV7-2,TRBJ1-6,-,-,TGTGCCAGCAGCCCGGGACATTCACCCCTCCACTTT,CASSPGHSPLHF
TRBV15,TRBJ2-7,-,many,TGTGCCACCAGCAGAGATCTAGGCTATTCCTACGAGCAGTACTTC,CATSRDLGYSYEQYF
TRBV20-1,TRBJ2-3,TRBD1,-,TGCAGTGCTAGGGACAGGCAACTTAGCACAGATACGCAGTATTTT,CSARDRQLSTDTQYF
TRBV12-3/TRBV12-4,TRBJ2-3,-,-,TGTGCCAGCAGTTTCGGCTTTCCGAGCACAGATACGCAGTATTTT,CASSFGFPSTDTQYF
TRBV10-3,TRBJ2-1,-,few,TGTGCCATCAGTGAGTGGAAGGCCTCCTACAATGAGCAGTTCTTC,CAISEWKASYNEQFF
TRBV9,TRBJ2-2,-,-,TGTGCCAGCAGCGTAGGGTGGGGACAACTTACCGGGGAGCTGTTTTTT,CASSVGWGQLTGELFF
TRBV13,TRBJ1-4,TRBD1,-,TGTGCCAGCAGCTTAGCAGGGGGATATGAAAAACTGTTTTTT,CASSLAGGYEKLFF
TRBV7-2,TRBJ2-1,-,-,TGTGCCAGCAGCCAAAATAGGGGTGACGGGCAGTTCTTC,CASSQNRGDGQFF
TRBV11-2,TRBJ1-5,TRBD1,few,TGTGCCAGCAGTCGGGGACAGGGGGCTCAGCCCCAGCATTTT,CASSRGQGAQPQHF
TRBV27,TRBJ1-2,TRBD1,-,TGTGCCAGCAGTTTTCAGGGGGACTTCGGGGGCTACACCTTC,CASSFQGDFGGYTF
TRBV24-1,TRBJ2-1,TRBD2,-,TGTGCCACCAGTGACCGCAGGGAGGGCGAGCAGTTCTTC,CATSDRREGEQFF
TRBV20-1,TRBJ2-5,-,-,TGCAGTGCCGAACTAGAGACCCAGTACTTC,CSAELETQYF
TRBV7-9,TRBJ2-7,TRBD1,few,TGTGCCAGCAGCTTAGGGACGGGACAGGTCTCCTACGAGCAGTACTTC,CASSLGTGQVSYEQYF
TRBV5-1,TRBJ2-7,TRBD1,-,TGCGCCAGCAGCGAGGTTGGGACAGGGGACGAGCAGTACTTC,CASSEVGTGDEQYF
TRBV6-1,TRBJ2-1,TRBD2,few,TGTGTCAGCAGGAAGGCGCTAGCGGGGGCCTACAATGAGCAGTTCTTC,CVSRKALAGAYNEQFF
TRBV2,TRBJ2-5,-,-,TGTGCCAGCAGAGAGAACCCCTGGTCAGGAGAGACCCAGTACTTC,CASRENPWSGETQYF
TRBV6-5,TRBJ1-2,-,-,TGTGCCAGCAGACCTCCTTCCGACAGAAACTATGGCTACACCTTC,CASRPPSDRNYGYTF
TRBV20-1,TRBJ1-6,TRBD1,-,TGCAGTGCTGAGGGACAGTCCTTCTATAATTCACCCCTCCACTTT,CSAEGQSFYNSPLHF
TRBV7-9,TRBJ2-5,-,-,TGTGCCAGCAGCTTAATGGTAGCGCGCCAAGAGACCCAGTACTTC,CASSLMVARQETQYF
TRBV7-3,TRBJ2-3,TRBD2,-,TGTGCCAGCAGCCGCGGACTAGCGGGAGTTTCAGATACGCAGTATTTT,CASSRGLAGVSDTQYF
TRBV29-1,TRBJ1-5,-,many,TGCAGCGCCGAAGGGTTCGGACGACAGTGGCAGCCCCAGCATTTT,CSAEGFGRQWQPQHF
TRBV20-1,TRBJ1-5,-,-,TGCAGTGCTAGTACAGGACCATATAGCAATCAGCCCCAGCATTTT,CSASTGPYSNQPQHF
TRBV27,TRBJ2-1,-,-,TGTGCCAGCAGTCCCAATTCATACAGGGGGGGCGGGCAGTTCTTC,CASSPNSYRGGGQFF
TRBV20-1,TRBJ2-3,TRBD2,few,TGCAGTGCAGCCAGGGACTCCCTAGCGGGTGCAGATACGCAGTATTTT,CSAARDSLAGADTQYF
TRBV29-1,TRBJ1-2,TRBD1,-,TGCAGCGTTGAAGGACAGGGATTGAATGGCTACACCTTC,CSVEGQGLNGYTF
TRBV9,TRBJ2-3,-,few,TGTGCCAGCAGCGCCCTAATAGCGGCAGATACGCAGTATTTT,CASSALIAADTQYF
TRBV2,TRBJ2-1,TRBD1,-,TGTGCCAGCAGGGAAACAGGGGTGAATGAGCAGTTCTTC,CASRETGVNEQFF
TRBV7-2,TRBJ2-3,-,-,TGTGCCAGCAGCTTAGTAGGGACCTTGGCGACAGATACGCAGTATTTT,CASSLVGTLATDTQYF
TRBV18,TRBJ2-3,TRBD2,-,TGTGCCAGCTCACCAGGACTAGCTAATACAGATACGCAGTATTTT,CASSPGLANTDTQYF
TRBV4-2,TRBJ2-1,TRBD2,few,TGTGCCAGCAGCCATCAACTAGCGGGCTCTGGGGATGAGCAGTTCTTC,CASSHQLAGSGDEQFF
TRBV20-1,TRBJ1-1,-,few,TGCAGTGCTAGAGAGCCGGGCTTGGGAGCTTTCTTT,CSAREPGLGAFF
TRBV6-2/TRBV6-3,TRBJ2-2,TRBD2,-,TGTGCCAGCAGTTACTTTGGACTAGCGGTAACCGGGGAGCTGTTTTTT,CASSYFGLAVTGELFF
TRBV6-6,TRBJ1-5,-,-,TGTGCCAGCAGTTACGACAGTGACCCCCATCAGCCCCAGCATTTT,CASSYDSDPHQPQHF
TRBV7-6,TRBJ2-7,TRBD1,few,TGTGCCAGCAGCTTAGAGGGGGCAACCTACAATGAGCAGTACTTC,CASSLEGATYNEQYF
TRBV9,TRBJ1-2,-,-,TGTGCCAGCGGCTGGGGCTATGGCTACACCTTC,CASGWGYGYTF
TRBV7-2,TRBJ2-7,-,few,TGTGCCAGCAAGCTTAGTGCGGGACTGTCCTACGAGCAGTACTTC,CASKLSAGLSYEQYF